This T cell receptor beta chain was sequenced in a study of T cell repertoires in cytomegalovirus infection. As for the study in general: CMV infection plus the matching HLA type was flagged by public TCR beta signatures. Study-level results: HLA-C-restricted TCR beta clonotypes specific for CMV led the ex vivo response.

Germline V gives CDR1 MDHEN, CDR2 SYDVKM. V dropped 2 bases and J dropped 2 bases, with 16 bases sitting between them. CDR3 length equals 17 residues. This clonotype was recorded a few times. The antigen is not known. MiXCR was run by TCRdb on the reads, yielding one entry per CDR3 protein. The table lists approximately 76,000 distinct CDR3 sequences, 20% to 30% of them singletons. The sequence derives from a human donor in good health (CMV status not recorded). Some clones in this sample may be carry-over from other donors' samples. The chain uses TRBV28 and TRBJ2-1; D tentatively fits TRBD1 or TRBD2 (5 bases each). Source: CD8+ T cells from cultured PBMCs, taken from culture after CMV antigen stimulation. The CDR3 protein is CASSLPEEGQTYNEQFF. As DNA, the CDR3 is TGTGCCAGCAGTTTACCCGAAGAGGGGCAAACCTACAATGAGCAGTTCTTC.